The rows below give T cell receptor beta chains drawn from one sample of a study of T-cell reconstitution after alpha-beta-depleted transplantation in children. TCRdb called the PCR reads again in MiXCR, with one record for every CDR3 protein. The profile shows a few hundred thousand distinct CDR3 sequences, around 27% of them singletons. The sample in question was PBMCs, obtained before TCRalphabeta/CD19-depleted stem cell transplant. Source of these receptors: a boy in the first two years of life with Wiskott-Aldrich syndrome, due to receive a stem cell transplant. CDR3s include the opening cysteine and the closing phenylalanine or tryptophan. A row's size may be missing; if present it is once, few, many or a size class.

CDR3aa: CASSVGGGNSGYTF
v_gene: TRBV6-1
abundance: .

CDR3aa: CASSLAPVGLAGGAFSYNEQFF
v_gene: TRBV5-1
abundance: .

CDR3aa: CASSEFTSVQATVIKNIQYF
v_gene: TRBV6-1
abundance: few

CDR3aa: CSAREGGAKNIQYF
v_gene: TRBV20-1
abundance: few

CDR3aa: CAISPGGGTDTQYF
v_gene: TRBV10-3
abundance: .

CDR3aa: CASSLDPGGRGSYNEQFF
v_gene: TRBV11-2
abundance: .

CDR3aa: CASSQGFWVEQFF
v_gene: TRBV4-1
abundance: few

CDR3aa: CSARKTTSGGSYEQYF
v_gene: TRBV20-1
abundance: .

CDR3aa: CSGVRGAEQYF
v_gene: TRBV20-1
abundance: .

CDR3aa: CSAPMWEAAGEQYF
v_gene: TRBV20-1
abundance: once

CDR3aa: CASSLRSGNNEQFF
v_gene: TRBV7-2
abundance: .

CDR3aa: CSVGALRGRYEQYF
v_gene: TRBV29-1
abundance: .

CDR3aa: CASSFGYNNEQFF
v_gene: TRBV5-1
abundance: .

CDR3aa: CAISPRGQGILDNEQFF
v_gene: TRBV10-3
abundance: few

CDR3aa: CASSPEVAYNIQYF
v_gene: TRBV7-2
abundance: few

CDR3aa: CASSQDTGGRVETQYF
v_gene: TRBV4-2
abundance: few

CDR3aa: CASSVAQKETQYF
v_gene: TRBV9
abundance: few

CDR3aa: CASKSWSAGDLGTDTQYF
v_gene: TRBV6-1
abundance: few

CDR3aa: CSAITTSPNEQFF
v_gene: TRBV20-1
abundance: .

CDR3aa: CASSYSNLGTQYF
v_gene: TRBV6-5
abundance: few

CDR3aa: CASSQDAPRWNNEQFF
v_gene: TRBV4-1
abundance: .

CDR3aa: CASSPTGGYNEQFF
v_gene: TRBV7-3
abundance: .

CDR3aa: CASSLEYPGNTGELFF
v_gene: TRBV7-4
abundance: .

CDR3aa: CATSEDRTVTYEQYF
v_gene: TRBV24-1
abundance: .

CDR3aa: CASSSQVLAGGPYNEQFF
v_gene: TRBV7-9
abundance: .

CDR3aa: CASSHGPGGGEQYF
v_gene: TRBV4-1
abundance: .

CDR3aa: CASSASSSYEQYF
v_gene: TRBV27
abundance: .

CDR3aa: CAITPDRAYEQYF
v_gene: TRBV10-3
abundance: .

CDR3aa: CASRVRGTGELFF
v_gene: TRBV11-2
abundance: .

CDR3aa: CASNGQGGANVLTF
v_gene: TRBV5-1
abundance: few

CDR3aa: CASSREEPSTDTQYF
v_gene: TRBV4-2
abundance: few

CDR3aa: CASSQDVAGGPGETQYF
v_gene: TRBV4-2
abundance: .

CDR3aa: CASSWGLAGPSYNEQFF
v_gene: TRBV5-1
abundance: few

CDR3aa: CASSPLRTEQFF
v_gene: TRBV6-6
abundance: .

CDR3aa: CASSLGNRNEQYF
v_gene: TRBV5-1
abundance: .

CDR3aa: CASRDRETQYF
v_gene: TRBV12-3/TRBV12-4
abundance: .

CDR3aa: CASEKLPDSTEKLFF
v_gene: TRBV6-1
abundance: .